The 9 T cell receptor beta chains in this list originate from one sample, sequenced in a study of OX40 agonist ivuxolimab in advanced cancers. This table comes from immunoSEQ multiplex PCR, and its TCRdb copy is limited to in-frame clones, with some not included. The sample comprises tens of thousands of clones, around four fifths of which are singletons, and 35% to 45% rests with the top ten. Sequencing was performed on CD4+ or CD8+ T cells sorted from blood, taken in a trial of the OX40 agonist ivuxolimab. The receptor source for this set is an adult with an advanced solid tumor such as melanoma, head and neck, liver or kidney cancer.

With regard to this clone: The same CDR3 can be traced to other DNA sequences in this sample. This CDR3 reads CASSVGHRSYEQYF. CDR3 nucleotides: TGTGCCAGCAGCGTAGGACACCGATCCTACGAGCAGTACTTC. This chain connects TRBV9 to TRBJ2-7; no firm D call. The V gene lost 0 bases and the J gene lost 1 base, with 8 bases spanning the gap. CDR3 length equals 14 residues. Germline loops: CDR1 SGDLS, CDR2 YYNGEE.

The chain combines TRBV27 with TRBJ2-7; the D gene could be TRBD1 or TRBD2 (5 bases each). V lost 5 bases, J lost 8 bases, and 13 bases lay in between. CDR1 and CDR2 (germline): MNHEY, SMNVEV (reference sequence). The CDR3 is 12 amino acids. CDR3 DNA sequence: TGTGCCAGCAGTGGGGGTTCGGAACAGCAGTACTTC. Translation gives CASSGGSEQQYF.

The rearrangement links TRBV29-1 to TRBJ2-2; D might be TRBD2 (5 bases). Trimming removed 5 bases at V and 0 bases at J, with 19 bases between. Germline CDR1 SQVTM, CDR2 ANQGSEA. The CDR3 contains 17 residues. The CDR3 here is CSVFMGHASPNTGELFF. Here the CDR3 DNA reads TGCAGCGTTTTCATGGGCCATGCTAGCCCGAACACCGGGGAGCTGTTTTTT.

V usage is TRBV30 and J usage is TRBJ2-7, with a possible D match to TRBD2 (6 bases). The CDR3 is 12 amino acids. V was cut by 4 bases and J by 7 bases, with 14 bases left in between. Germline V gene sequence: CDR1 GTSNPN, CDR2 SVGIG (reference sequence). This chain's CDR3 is CAWNAGSGEQYF. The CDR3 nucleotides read TGTGCCTGGAACGCGGGAAGCGGGGAGCAGTACTTC. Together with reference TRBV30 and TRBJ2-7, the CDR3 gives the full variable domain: SQTIHQWPATLVQPVGSPLSLECTVEGTSNPNLYWYRQAAGRGLQLLFYSVGIGQISSEVPQNLSASRPQDRQFILSSKKLLLSDSGFYLCAWNAGSGEQYFGPGTRLTVT.

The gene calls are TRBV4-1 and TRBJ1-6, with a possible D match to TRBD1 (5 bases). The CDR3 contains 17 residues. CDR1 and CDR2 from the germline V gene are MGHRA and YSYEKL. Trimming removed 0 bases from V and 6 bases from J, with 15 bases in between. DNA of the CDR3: TGCGCCAGCAGCCAAGATTGGGACGGACTCCTTAATTCACCCCTCCACTTT. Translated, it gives CASSQDWDGLLNSPLHF.

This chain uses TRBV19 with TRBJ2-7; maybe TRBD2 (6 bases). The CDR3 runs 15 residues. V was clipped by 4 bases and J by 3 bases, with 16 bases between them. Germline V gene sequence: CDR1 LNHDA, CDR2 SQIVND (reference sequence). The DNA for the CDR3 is TGTGCCAGTAGTAGCCTGGAGGGCCTCCGCTACGAGCAGTACTTC. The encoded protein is CASSSLEGLRYEQYF.

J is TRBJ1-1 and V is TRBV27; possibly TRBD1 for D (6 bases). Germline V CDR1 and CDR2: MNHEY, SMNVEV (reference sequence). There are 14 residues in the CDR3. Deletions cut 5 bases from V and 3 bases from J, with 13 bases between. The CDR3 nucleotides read TGTGCCAGCAGTCTAGGACAGCTCTACACTGAAGCTTTCTTT. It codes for CASSLGQLYTEAFF.

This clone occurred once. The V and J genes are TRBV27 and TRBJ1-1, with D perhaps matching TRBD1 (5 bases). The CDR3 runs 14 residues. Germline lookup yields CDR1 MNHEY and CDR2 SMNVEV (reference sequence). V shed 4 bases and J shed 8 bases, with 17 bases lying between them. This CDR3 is CASSSGALTIEAFF. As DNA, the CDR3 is TGTGCCAGCAGTTCTGGGGCTCTAACCATAGAAGCTTTCTTT.

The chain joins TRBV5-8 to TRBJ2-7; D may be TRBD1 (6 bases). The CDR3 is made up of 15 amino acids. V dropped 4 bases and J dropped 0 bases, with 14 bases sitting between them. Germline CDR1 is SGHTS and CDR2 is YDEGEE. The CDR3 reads CASSIRGQSSYEQYF. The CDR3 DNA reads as TGTGCCAGCAGCATAAGGGGACAAAGCTCCTACGAGCAGTACTTC.